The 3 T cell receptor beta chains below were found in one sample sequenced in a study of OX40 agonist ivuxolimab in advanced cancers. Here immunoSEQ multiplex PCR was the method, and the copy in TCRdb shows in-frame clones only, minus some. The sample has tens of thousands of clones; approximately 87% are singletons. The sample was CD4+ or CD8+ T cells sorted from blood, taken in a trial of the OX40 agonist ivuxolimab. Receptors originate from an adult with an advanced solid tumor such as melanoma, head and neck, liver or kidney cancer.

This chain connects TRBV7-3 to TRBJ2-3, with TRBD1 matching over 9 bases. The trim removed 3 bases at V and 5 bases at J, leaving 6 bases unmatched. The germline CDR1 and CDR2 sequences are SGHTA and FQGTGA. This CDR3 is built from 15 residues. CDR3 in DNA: TGTGCCAGCAGCTTTTTGGGACAGGGTTTAGATACGCAGTATTTT. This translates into CASSFLGQGLDTQYF.

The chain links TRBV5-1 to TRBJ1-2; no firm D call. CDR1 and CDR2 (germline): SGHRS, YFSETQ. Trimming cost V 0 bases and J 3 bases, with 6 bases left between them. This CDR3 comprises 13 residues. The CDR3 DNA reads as TGCGCCAGCAGCTTGGACAGCTACTATGGCTACACCTTC. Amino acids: CASSLDSYYGYTF.

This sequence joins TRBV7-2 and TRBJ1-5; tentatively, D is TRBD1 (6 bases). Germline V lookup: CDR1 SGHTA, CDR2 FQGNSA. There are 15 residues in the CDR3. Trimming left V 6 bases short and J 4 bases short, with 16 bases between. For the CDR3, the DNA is TGTGCCAGCAGTTCCCGGGACATCGGGAATCAGCCCCAGCATTTT. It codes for CASSSRDIGNQPQHF.